These 9 T cell receptor beta chains share one sample of origin, sequenced in a study of blood T cells in healthy people across ages. Together with a sample-barcoded 5' primer, a J-beta primer mix was included in a second PCR lasting about 7 to 11 cycles. TCRdb re-analysed the 5' RACE reads in MiXCR, keeping a single row per CDR3 protein. The repertoire has about 1.6 million distinct CDR3 sequences, 34% of them found once; the top ten carry 10% to 12%. Sample: blood. These receptors were obtained from a woman aged 25 to 39 in good health.

This clonotype was counted between two and nine times. The chain links TRBV7-3 to TRBJ2-1; D is unclear. Germline CDR1 and CDR2: SGHTA and FQGTGA. Trimming took off 0 bases at V and 5 bases at J, with 8 bases between the two ends. The CDR3 has 14 amino acids. The CDR3 reads CASSLTARDNEQFF. CDR3 DNA sequence: TGTGCCAGCAGCTTAACTGCCCGGGACAATGAGCAGTTCTTC.

A remark on this clonotype: An end of the junction differs from the germline gene, which may be a read error. This rearrangement joins TRBV6-2 or TRBV6-3 to TRBJ2-1; 8 bases line up with TRBD2. CDR3 length: 16 amino acids. Germline CDR1 and CDR2: MNHEY and SVGEGT. CDR3 in DNA: TGTGCCAGCAGTCAGTCTTTTAGCGGGGTTTACAGTGAGCAGTTCTTC. Its translation: CASSQSFSGVYSEQFF.

The genes are TRBV27 and TRBJ2-3, with 7 bases that match TRBD1. This CDR3 has 14 amino acids. Germline values: CDR1 MNHEY, CDR2 SMNVEV (reference sequence). Losses at the gene ends were 1 base for V and 5 bases for J; bases not matched to a gene: 3. The CDR3 reads CASSLYRGEDTQYF. CDR3 bases: TGTGCCAGCAGTTTATACAGGGGTGAAGATACGCAGTATTTT.

The J gene is TRBJ2-5, the V gene TRBV5-6, with D unresolved. The last part of the DNA fits TRBJ2-7 better; the J call may be wrong. The CDR3 is made up of 14 amino acids. Germline CDR1 SGHDT, CDR2 YYEEEE. The CDR3 region has the DNA TGTGCCAGCAGCATCACGGATTTCCCTTACGAGCAGTACTTC. Translating gives CASSITDFPYEQYF.

The V and J genes are TRBV7-9 and TRBJ2-5, with 9 nucleotides matching TRBD2. The length of the CDR3 is 14 residues. J gave up 2 bases and V 6 bases, and 4 bases lay outside the gene matches. CDR1 is SEHNR, CDR2 FQNEAQ, per germline (reference sequence). CDR3 DNA sequence: TGTGCCAGCAGGTCAGGACTAGCGCAAGAGACCCAGTACTTC. This gives the protein CASRSGLAQETQYF.

This clonotype appeared a few times. The chain carries TRBV30 and TRBJ1-4; D is unresolved. Germline assignment: CDR1 GTSNPN and CDR2 SVGIG (reference sequence). Trimming removed 1 base from V and 11 bases from J, with 14 bases in between. This CDR3 has 13 residues. The CDR3 loop reads CAWSGQARGKLFF. In DNA, the CDR3 is TGTGCCTGGAGTGGTCAGGCCCGGGGTAAACTGTTTTTT. Full variable domain (rest looked up from reference TRBV30 and TRBJ1-4): SQTIHQWPATLVQPVGSPLSLECTVEGTSNPNLYWYRQAAGRGLQLLFYSVGIGQISSEVPQNLSASRPQDRQFILSSKKLLLSDSGFYLCAWSGQARGKLFFGSGTQLSVL.

This clonotype turned up a few times. The CDR3 DNA reads TGTGCCAGCAGTGTGCTAGCGGGAGTCGCCACAGATACGCAGTATTTT. Translated: CASSVLAGVATDTQYF. The chain is built from TRBV6-1 and TRBJ2-3; TRBD2 agrees at 10 bases. The CDR3 consists of 16 residues. CDR1 MNHNS and CDR2 SASEGT come from the germline V gene. Losses at the gene ends were 4 bases for V and 2 bases for J; bases not matched to a gene: 6.

This sequence joins TRBV27 and TRBJ2-7; 12 bases are a match to TRBD2. Trimming took 4 bases from V and 2 from J; bases not matched to a gene: 15. This CDR3 contains 19 residues. CDR1 and CDR2 (germline): MNHEY, SMNVEV (reference sequence). CDR3 nucleotide sequence: TGTGCCAGCAGTTCCCGGACTAGCGGGAATTACGGGTTCGCCTACGAGCAGTACTTC. This encodes CASSSRTSGNYGFAYEQYF.

This clonotype was seen a handful of times. The CDR3: CSASLPTSYEQYF. CDR3 DNA: TGCAGTGCTAGTCTCCCAACCTCCTACGAGCAGTACTTC. The chain combines TRBV20-1 with TRBJ2-7; D remains unclear. Germline loops: CDR1 DFQATT, CDR2 SNEGSKA (reference sequence). The V end lost 3 bases, the J end lost 0 bases, and 9 bases lay between the germline ends. CDR3 length: 13 residues.